Each of the 21 T cell receptor beta chains below was sequenced from the same sample in a study of beta chain features in type 1 diabetes. The investigators reverse transcribed all of the isolated RNA, so they sequenced expressed TCRB transcripts. Using immunoSEQ multiplex PCR, the repertoire was profiled, and TCRdb retains in-frame clones only, with some absent. Here the sample spans some 350,000 clones, 13% being singletons. Which antigens these TCRs recognize remains unknown. Study-wide points: In every one of the four CD4+ subsets, TCRB CDR3s were moderately but significantly shorter in Type 1 diabetes patients.

The material sequenced was naive CD4+ T cells from blood. These receptors came from a woman aged 18-35 years with type 1 diabetes.

This clone has just a few counts. V gene TRBV5-6 combines with J gene TRBJ2-7; maybe TRBD2 (5 bases). V shed 1 base and J shed 2 bases, with 10 bases lying between them. This CDR3 comprises 14 residues. Germline V gene data show CDR1 as SGHDT and CDR2 as YYEEEE. The CDR3 loop reads CASSLSGETYEQYV. The CDR3 bases are TGTGCCAGCAGCTTGAGCGGCGAGACCTACGAGCAGTACGTC.

V gene TRBV5-6 combines with J gene TRBJ2-1; tentatively, D is TRBD2 (6 bases). The CDR3 is 15 amino acids. V dropped 4 bases and J dropped 0 bases, with 11 bases sitting between them. The germline V gene has CDR1 SGHDT and CDR2 YYEEEE. Written as DNA, the CDR3 is TGTGCCAGCAGCGATAGCGGATACTCCTACAATGAGCAGTTCTTC. Encoded protein: CASSDSGYSYNEQFF.

In this sample, this clone turned up a few times. This chain links TRBV11-2 with TRBJ2-1, with unresolved D. V lost 3 bases and J lost 2, with 20 bases in between. This CDR3 is built from 18 residues. Per the germline V gene, CDR1 is SGHAT and CDR2 is FQNNGV. CDR3 DNA: TGTGCCAGCAGCTTTTCTAAGGAGTTGAGGAAGGCCTACAATGAGCAGTTCTTC. It yields the protein CASSFSKELRKAYNEQFF.

J is TRBJ2-1 and V is TRBV18; 10 bases map to TRBD1. The CDR3 sequence is 16 residues long. The V and J ends lost 0 bases and 7 bases, in that order; junction bases with no gene match: 6. Germline V lookup: CDR1 KGHSH, CDR2 LQKENI. The CDR3 loop is CASSPPRDRGENEQFF. The CDR3 nucleotides read TGTGCCAGCTCACCACCGAGGGACAGGGGTGAGAATGAGCAGTTCTTC.

The chain carries TRBV7-6 and TRBJ2-1; a weak D match, TRBD1 (6 bases). The V end lost 2 bases, the J end lost 2 bases, and 10 bases lay between the germline ends. Germline CDR1 reads SGHVS; CDR2 reads FNYEAQ. The CDR3 runs to 15 residues. CDR3 sequence reads: CASSLRQGTYNEQFF. The DNA of the CDR3 is TGTGCCAGCAGCTTAAGGCAGGGGACCTACAATGAGCAGTTCTTC.

This chain links TRBV6-5 with TRBJ2-7, with a weak D call TRBD1 (6 bases). Germline lookup yields CDR1 MNHEY and CDR2 SVGAGI. V was cut by 0 bases and J by 2 bases, with 11 bases left in between. CDR3 length equals 15 residues. The CDR3 DNA follows: TGTGCCAGCAGTTACTCACAGGGTGGCACCTACGAGCAGTACTTC. It yields the protein CASSYSQGGTYEQYF.

The chain has TRBV28 and TRBJ2-1; D remains ambiguous. Trimming took 5 bases from V and 0 from J, leaving 14 bases between them. Germline CDR1 and CDR2: MDHEN and SYDVKM. The CDR3 runs 16 residues. CDR3 protein: CASSGSHPSSYNEQFF. CDR3 coding DNA: TGTGCCAGCAGTGGAAGTCACCCTAGCTCCTACAATGAGCAGTTCTTC.

The rearrangement links TRBV7-2 to TRBJ2-3, with no clear D. Germline CDR1 reads SGHTA; CDR2 reads FQGNSA. CDR3 size: 14 residues. The ends were cut back, 7 bases at V and 2 bases at J, with 13 bases in the middle. CDR3 residues: CASIRLWATDTQYF. CDR3 coding DNA: TGTGCCAGCATCAGGCTGTGGGCCACAGATACGCAGTATTTT.

The chain employs TRBV27 and TRBJ2-7; 8 bases agree with TRBD1. Trimming cost V 3 bases and J 7 bases; bases outside gene matches: 8. Per germline, CDR1 MNHEY and CDR2 SMNVEV (reference sequence). The CDR3 spans 14 residues. In nucleotides, the CDR3 is TGTGCCAGCAGTTTTACAGGGGGAACGGGTGAGCAGTACTTC. Translation gives CASSFTGGTGEQYF.

In its sample, this clone was seen a few times. The chain carries TRBV23-1 and TRBJ2-7, with 10 nucleotides matching TRBD2. TRBV23-1 is noted as an ORF with a role that remains uncertain. The CDR3 has 16 amino acids. J gave up 3 bases and V 2 bases, and 7 bases lay outside the gene matches. This chain's CDR3 is CASSQLSSGSGYEQYV. CDR3 DNA sequence: TGCGCCAGCAGTCAACTTTCTAGCGGGAGTGGCTACGAGCAGTACGTC.

This clone was counted between two and nine times. The V gene is TRBV5-4, the J gene TRBJ2-7; TRBD2 matches at 10 bases. CDR3 size: 16 residues. V lost 0 bases and J lost 6; bases outside the gene matches: 9. Per germline, CDR1 SGHNT and CDR2 YYREEE (reference sequence). This CDR3 reads CASSLASGRIDSEQYF. CDR3 coding DNA: TGTGCCAGCAGCTTGGCTAGCGGGAGAATAGACTCCGAGCAGTACTTC.

The chain uses TRBV27 and TRBJ2-1, with a possible D match to TRBD2 (7 bases). Between the trimmed V and J ends, which lost 6 bases and 7 bases, there was a span of 22 bases. This CDR3 contains 16 residues. Germline V gene sequence: CDR1 MNHEY, CDR2 SMNVEV (reference sequence). CDR3 loop: CASRLAEGVYTNEQFF. The CDR3 region has the DNA TGTGCCAGCAGGCTAGCGGAGGGGGTCTACACGAATGAGCAGTTCTTC.

The chain couples TRBV27 to TRBJ1-5, with unresolved D. This CDR3 contains 15 residues. Germline-derived CDR1 and CDR2 are MNHEY and SMNVEV (reference sequence). The V gene lost 6 bases and the J gene lost 0 bases, with 12 bases spanning the gap. In nucleotides, the CDR3 is TGTGCCAGCAGGGCTGATCCGTATAGCAATCAGCCCCAGCATTTT. Protein sequence: CASRADPYSNQPQHF.

This clone was counted between two and nine times. The V gene is TRBV7-8, the J gene TRBJ2-3, with 8 bases identical to TRBD2. Germline trimming cut 4 bases from V and 4 bases from J; bases unmatched to any gene: 10. The V gene's germline CDR1 is SGHVS and CDR2 FQNEAQ. CDR3 size: 16 residues. CDR3 sequence (DNA): TGTGCCAGCAGCTCCCGTGACGGGAGGGGACCAGATACGCAGTATTTT. Protein sequence: CASSSRDGRGPDTQYF.

This clone was seen only a few times. The chain couples TRBV15 to TRBJ2-1; 8 bases align to TRBD2. Looked up from germline, CDR1 is LNHNV and CDR2 is YYDKDF (reference sequence). The CDR3 runs to 15 residues. V trimming: 1 base; J trimming: 4 bases; junction bases outside the gene matches: 3. Here the CDR3 reads CATSRGSGNYNEQFF. The CDR3 DNA sequence: TGTGCCACCAGCAGAGGTAGCGGGAATTACAATGAGCAGTTCTTC.

This chain connects TRBV5-1 to TRBJ2-1; perhaps TRBD2 as D (6 bases). This CDR3 has 15 residues. The V end was cut by 0 bases, the J end by 8 bases, with 15 bases between. Germline-derived CDR1 and CDR2 are SGHRS and YFSETQ. The CDR3: CASSLGLTGSDEQFF. The CDR3 region has the DNA TGCGCCAGCAGCTTGGGTTTGACCGGGAGCGATGAGCAGTTCTTC. Full variable domain (rest looked up from reference TRBV5-1 and TRBJ2-1): KAGVTQTPRYLIKTRGQQVTLSCSPISGHRSVSWYQQTPGQGLQFLFEYFSETQRNKGNFPGRFSGRQFSNSRSEMNVSTLELGDSALYLCASSLGLTGSDEQFFGPGTRLTVL.

This clone came up a few times. This chain joins TRBV15 and TRBJ2-3; 10 bases match TRBD1. The CDR3 sequence is 14 residues long. The germline V gene has CDR1 LNHNV and CDR2 YYDKDF (reference sequence). J was trimmed by 6 bases and V by 3 bases; bases with no gene match: 3. CDR3 in amino acids: CATSRDRGGDTQYF. The CDR3 region has the DNA TGTGCCACCAGCAGGGACAGGGGGGGTGATACGCAGTATTTT. Drawing the rest from reference TRBV15 and TRBJ2-3, the complete variable domain is DAMVIQNPRYQVTQFGKPVTLSCSQTLNHNVMYWYQQKSSQAPKLLFHYYDKDFNNEADTPDNFQSRRPNTSFCFLDIRSPGLGDTAMYLCATSRDRGGDTQYFGPGTRLTVL.

This clone was seen a handful of times. CDR3 nucleotides: TGTGCCTGGAGTGTATCCCGGACTAGCGTCAACACCGGGGAGCTGTTTTTT. Protein sequence: CAWSVSRTSVNTGELFF. The genes are TRBV30 and TRBJ2-2; 9 bases match TRBD2. This CDR3 has 17 residues. J lost 2 bases, V lost 0 bases, and 7 bases had no gene match. Germline V gene lookup returns CDR1 GTSNPN and CDR2 SVGIG (reference sequence).

On this clone itself: Other DNA sequences in this specimen translate into the identical CDR3. V is TRBV30 and J is TRBJ1-1, with 7 nucleotides matching TRBD1. The junction had 1 base not matched to a gene; V was cut back by 2 bases and J by 4 bases. Germline assignment: CDR1 GTSNPN and CDR2 SVGIG (reference sequence). The CDR3 spans 12 residues. The CDR3, as DNA: TGTGCCTGGAGTTCAGGGGGCACTGAAGCTTTCTTT. This translates into CAWSSGGTEAFF.

V and J are TRBV7-2 and TRBJ2-1, with D perhaps TRBD1 (7 bases). Trimming removed 5 bases at V and 3 bases at J, with 20 bases between. This CDR3 has 17 residues. CDR1 is SGHTA, CDR2 FQGNSA, per germline. DNA for the CDR3: TGTGCCAGCAGCACGAGGACTACAGGGGTCTTCTACAATGAGCAGTTCTTC. It translates to CASSTRTTGVFYNEQFF.

The table lists this clone with a few counts. J is TRBJ1-2 and V is TRBV30; 7 positions agree with TRBD1. The CDR3 spans 13 residues. V lost 1 base, J lost 4 bases, and 3 bases stayed unmatched. The germline gives CDR1 GTSNPN, CDR2 SVGIG (reference sequence). Written as DNA, the CDR3 is TGTGCCTGGAGTGAGGGGGCTGGCTATGGCTACACCTTC. Its translation is CAWSEGAGYGYTF.